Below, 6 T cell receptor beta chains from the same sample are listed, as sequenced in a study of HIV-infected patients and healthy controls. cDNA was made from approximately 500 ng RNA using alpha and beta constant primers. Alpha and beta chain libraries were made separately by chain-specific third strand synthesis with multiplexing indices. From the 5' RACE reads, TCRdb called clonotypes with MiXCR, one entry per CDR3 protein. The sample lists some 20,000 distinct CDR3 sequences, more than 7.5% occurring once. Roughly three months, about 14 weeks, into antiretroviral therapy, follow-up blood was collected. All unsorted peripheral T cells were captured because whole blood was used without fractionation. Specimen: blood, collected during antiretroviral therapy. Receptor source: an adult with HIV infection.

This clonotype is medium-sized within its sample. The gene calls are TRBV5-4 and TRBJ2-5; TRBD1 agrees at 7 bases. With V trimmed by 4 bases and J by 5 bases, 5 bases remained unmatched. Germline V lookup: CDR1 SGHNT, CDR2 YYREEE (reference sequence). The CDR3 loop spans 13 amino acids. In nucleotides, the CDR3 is TGTGCCAGCAGCCAAGGGGGCTTCGAGACCCAGTACTTC. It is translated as CASSQGGFETQYF.

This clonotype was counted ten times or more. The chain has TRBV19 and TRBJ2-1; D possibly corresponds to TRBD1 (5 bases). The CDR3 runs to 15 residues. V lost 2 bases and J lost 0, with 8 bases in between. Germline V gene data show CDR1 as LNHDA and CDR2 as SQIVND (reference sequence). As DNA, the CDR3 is TGTGCCAGTAGTATATTTCAGGGCTCCTACAATGAGCAGTTCTTC. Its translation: CASSIFQGSYNEQFF. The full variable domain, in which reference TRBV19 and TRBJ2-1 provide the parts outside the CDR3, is DGGITQSPKYLFRKEGQNVTLSCEQNLNHDAMYWYRQDPGQGLRLIYYSQIVNDFQKGDIAEGYSVSREKKESFPLTVTSAQKNPTAFYLCASSIFQGSYNEQFFGPGTRLTVL.

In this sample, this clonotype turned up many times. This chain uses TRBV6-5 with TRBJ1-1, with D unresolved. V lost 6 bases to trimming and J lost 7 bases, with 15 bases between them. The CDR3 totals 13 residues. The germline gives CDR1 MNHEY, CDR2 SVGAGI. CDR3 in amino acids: CASREAGSLEAFF. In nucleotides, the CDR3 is TGTGCCAGCAGGGAGGCAGGTTCGCTTGAAGCTTTCTTT.

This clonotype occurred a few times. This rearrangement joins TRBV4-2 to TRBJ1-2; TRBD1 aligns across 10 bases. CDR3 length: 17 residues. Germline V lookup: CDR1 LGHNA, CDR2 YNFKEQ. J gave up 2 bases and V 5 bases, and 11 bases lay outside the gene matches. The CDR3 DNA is TGTGCCAGCAGCGATCCCGCGGGACAGGGGTCGAACTATGGCTACACCTTC. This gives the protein CASSDPAGQGSNYGYTF.

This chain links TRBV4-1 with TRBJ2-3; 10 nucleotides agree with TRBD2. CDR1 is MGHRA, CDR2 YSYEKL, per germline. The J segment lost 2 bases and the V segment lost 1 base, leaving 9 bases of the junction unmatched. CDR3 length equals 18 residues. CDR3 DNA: TGCGCCAGCAGCCAAGCGAGTGCGCTAGCGGGGGTCACAGATACGCAGTATTTT. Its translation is CASSQASALAGVTDTQYF.

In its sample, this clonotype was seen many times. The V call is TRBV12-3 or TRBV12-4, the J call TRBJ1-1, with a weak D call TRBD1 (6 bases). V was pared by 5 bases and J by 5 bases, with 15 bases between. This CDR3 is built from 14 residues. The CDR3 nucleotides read TGTGCCAGCAGTAACGGGGGGCGGAATACTGAAGCTTTCTTT. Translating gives CASSNGGRNTEAFF.